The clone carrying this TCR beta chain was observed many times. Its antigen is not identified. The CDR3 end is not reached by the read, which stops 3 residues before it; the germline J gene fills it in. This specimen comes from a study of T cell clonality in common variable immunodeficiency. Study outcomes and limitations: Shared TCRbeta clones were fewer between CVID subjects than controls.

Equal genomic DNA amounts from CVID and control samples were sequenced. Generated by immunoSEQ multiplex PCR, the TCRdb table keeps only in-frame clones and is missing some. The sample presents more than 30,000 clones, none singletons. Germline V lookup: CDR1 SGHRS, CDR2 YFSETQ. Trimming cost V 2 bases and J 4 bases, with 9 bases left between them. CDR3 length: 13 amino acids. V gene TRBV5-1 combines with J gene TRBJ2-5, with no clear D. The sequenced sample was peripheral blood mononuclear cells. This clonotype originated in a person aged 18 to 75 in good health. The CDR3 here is CASSFTSRETQYF. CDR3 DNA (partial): TGCGCCAGCAGCTTTACATCCAGAGAGACC.